These T cell receptor beta chains were read from a single sample in a study of vaccination and CD4 T cells after COVID-19. MiXCR, applied by TCRdb to the PCR reads, yields one record per CDR3 protein. The data show about 18,000 distinct CDR3 sequences, with around two thirds seen just once and under 1.2% held by the top ten. The starting material was CD4+ T cells from blood, obtained before SARS-CoV-2 vaccination. These receptors came from a human donor who had recovered from COVID-19. The CDR3 runs from the conserved cysteine through the conserved F or W. A D gene is named only where the DNA matches it firmly. The size of a clone is reported for some rows only, either as once, few or many, or as a class for expanded clones.

cdr3_nt cdr3_aa d_call j_call clone_size v_call
TGCAGTGCTAGCTTAACCGCTAGCACAGATACGCAGTATTTT CSASLTASTDTQYF - TRBJ2-3 once TRBV20-1
TGTGCCAGCCATCGTACAGGGGGCAACACTGAAGCTTTCTTT CASHRTGGNTEAFF TRBD1 TRBJ1-1 - TRBV2
TGTGCCAGCAGCTCCGGACGGAACTATGGCTACACCTTC CASSSGRNYGYTF - TRBJ1-2 once TRBV11-2
TGCGCCAGCAGCTTTGGACAGGGCACCGAGACCCAGTACTTC CASSFGQGTETQYF TRBD1 TRBJ2-5 - TRBV5-1
TGTGCCAGCAGTTCCCCGGCTTGGGGCAATCAGCCCCAGCATTTT CASSSPAWGNQPQHF - TRBJ1-5 - TRBV28
TGTGCCAGCAGTTACTCAGACAGGGACAATCAGCCCCAGCATTTT CASSYSDRDNQPQHF TRBD1 TRBJ1-5 - TRBV6-5
TGTGCCATTAAGCGGACTCAGCGAAAAGACAGGGATAATGGCTACACCTTC CAIKRTQRKDRDNGYTF TRBD1 TRBJ1-2 once TRBV7-9
TGTGCCAGCAGCTTAGGGACAGGGGCTCGCACTGAAGCTTTCTTT CASSLGTGARTEAFF TRBD1 TRBJ1-1 few TRBV7-9
TGTGCCAGCAGTGCGGTTGGGGGTGGGAACTATGGCTACACCTTC CASSAVGGGNYGYTF - TRBJ1-2 - TRBV2
TGTGCCAGCAGTATCGAGCGGAGCTCCTACGAGCAGTACTTC CASSIERSSYEQYF - TRBJ2-7 - TRBV6-1
TGTGCCAGCAGGCTAGCGGGAGATTGCCCCAATGAGCAGTTCTTC CASRLAGDCPNEQFF TRBD2 TRBJ2-1 - TRBV6-9
TGTGCCAGCAGTTTGAGGAACGAGCAGTACTTC CASSLRNEQYF - TRBJ2-7 - TRBV12-3/TRBV12-4
TGCAGTGCGGACACTAGCAATCAGCCCCAGCATTTT CSADTSNQPQHF - TRBJ1-5 - TRBV20-1
TGTGCCAGCAGTTTATCCCCAGGGGAGACCCAGTACTTC CASSLSPGETQYF - TRBJ2-5 few TRBV27
TGTGCCAGCAGCTTAGCAACAGGAAGAGACTATGGCTACACCTTC CASSLATGRDYGYTF - TRBJ1-2 - TRBV7-9
TGTGCCAGCAGTTACAGACCGCCTCCGGGCACCGGGGAGCTGTTTTTT CASSYRPPPGTGELFF - TRBJ2-2 few TRBV6-5
TGTGCCAGTAGTATGGAGACAGGGGCTGGGGCCAACGTCCTGACTTTC CASSMETGAGANVLTF TRBD1 TRBJ2-6 - TRBV19